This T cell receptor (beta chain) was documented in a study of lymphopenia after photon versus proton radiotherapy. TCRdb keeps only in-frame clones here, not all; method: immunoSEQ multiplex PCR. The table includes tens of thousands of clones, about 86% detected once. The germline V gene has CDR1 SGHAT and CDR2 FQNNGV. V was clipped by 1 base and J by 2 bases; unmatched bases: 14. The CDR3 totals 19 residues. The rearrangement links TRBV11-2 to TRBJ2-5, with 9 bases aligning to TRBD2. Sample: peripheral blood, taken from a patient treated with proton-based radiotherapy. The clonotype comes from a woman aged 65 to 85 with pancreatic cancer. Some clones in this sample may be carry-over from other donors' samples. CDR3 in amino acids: CASSLGGWASGKTQETQYF. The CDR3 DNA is TGTGCCAGCAGCTTAGGAGGTTGGGCTAGCGGGAAGACTCAAGAGACCCAGTACTTC.